This TCR beta chain emerged from a study of T cell repertoires in cytomegalovirus infection. This clonotype was detected only a few times. What it recognizes is unknown. Germline V gives CDR1 LNHNV, CDR2 YYDKDF (reference sequence). V shed 3 bases, J shed 5 bases, and the junction held 5 bases outside the gene matches. The CDR3 covers 16 residues. TCRdb redid the calling of the reads with MiXCR, one entry per CDR3 protein. The sample has around 300,000 distinct CDR3 sequences; 20% to 25% are singletons. Sequenced here: cultured PBMCs, sampled from culture after CMV antigen stimulation. This sequence was found in a human donor in good health (CMV status not recorded). Some clones in this sample may be carry-over from other donors' samples. The V gene is TRBV15, the J gene TRBJ2-5, with 14 bases fitting TRBD2. CDR3 nucleotides: TGTGCCACCAGCAGGGGGACTAGCGGGAGTTGGGAGACCCAGTACTTC. Protein sequence: CATSRGTSGSWETQYF.